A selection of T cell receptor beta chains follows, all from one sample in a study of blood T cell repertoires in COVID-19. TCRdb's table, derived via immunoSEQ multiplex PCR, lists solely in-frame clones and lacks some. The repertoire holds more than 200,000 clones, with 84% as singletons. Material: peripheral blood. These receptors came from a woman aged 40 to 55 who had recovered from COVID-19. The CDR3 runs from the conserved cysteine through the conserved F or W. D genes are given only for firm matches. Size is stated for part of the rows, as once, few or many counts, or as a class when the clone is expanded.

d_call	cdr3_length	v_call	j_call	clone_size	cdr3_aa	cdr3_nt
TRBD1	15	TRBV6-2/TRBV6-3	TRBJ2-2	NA	CASSSRQGSNGELFF	TGTGCCAGCAGTTCAAGACAGGGCTCTAACGGGGAGCTGTTTTTT
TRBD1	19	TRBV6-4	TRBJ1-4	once	CASSDTHPKLTGLDEKLFF	TGTGCCAGCAGTGACACACACCCGAAATTGACAGGGTTGGACGAAAAACTGTTTTTT
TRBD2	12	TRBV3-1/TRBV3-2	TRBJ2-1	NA	CASSQQTSGVFF	TGTGCCAGCAGCCAACAGACTAGCGGGGTATTCTTC
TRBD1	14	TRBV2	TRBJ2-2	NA	CARAGTGVPGELFF	TGTGCCAGAGCCGGGACAGGTGTTCCCGGGGAGCTGTTTTTT
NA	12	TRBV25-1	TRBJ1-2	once	CASSASNYGYTF	TGTGCCAGCAGTGCTTCGAACTATGGCTACACCTTC
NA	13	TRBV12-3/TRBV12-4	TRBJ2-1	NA	CASSPDNYNEQFF	TGTGCCAGCAGCCCTGACAACTACAATGAGCAGTTCTTC
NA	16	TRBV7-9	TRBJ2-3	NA	CASSPPLGRRSDTQYF	TGTGCCAGCAGCCCCCCTCTTGGCCGGCGGTCTGATACGCAGTATTTT
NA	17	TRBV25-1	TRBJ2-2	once	CASSEPRIDTGTGELFF	TGTGCCAGCAGTGAACCACGGATAGACACGGGGACCGGGGAGCTGTTTTTT
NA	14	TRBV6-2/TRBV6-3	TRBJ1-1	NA	CASSLGGVSTEAFF	TGTGCCAGCAGCCTCGGGGGGGTATCCACTGAAGCTTTCTTT
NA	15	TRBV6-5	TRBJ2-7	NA	CASSYSGGGAAEQYF	TGTGCCAGCAGTTACTCCGGTGGGGGGGCGGCCGAGCAGTACTTC
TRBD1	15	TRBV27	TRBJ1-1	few	CASSMRQGTGTEAFF	TGTGCCAGCAGTATGCGACAGGGTACGGGCACTGAAGCTTTCTTT
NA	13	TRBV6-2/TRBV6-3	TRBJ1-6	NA	CASSLVPNSPLHF	TGTGCCAGCAGTCTCGTTCCGAATTCACCCCTCCACTTT
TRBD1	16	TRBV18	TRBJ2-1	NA	CASSPSGTGTYNEQFF	TGTGCCAGCTCACCGTCCGGGACAGGGACCTACAATGAGCAGTTCTTC
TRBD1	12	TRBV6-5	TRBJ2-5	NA	CASSPRGETQYF	TGTGCCAGCAGCCCCAGGGGGGAGACCCAGTACTTC
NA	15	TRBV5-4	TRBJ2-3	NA	CASSLSVGGLDTQYF	TGTGCCAGCAGCTTATCAGTGGGGGGGCTAGATACGCAGTATTTT
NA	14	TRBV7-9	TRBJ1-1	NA	CASTPADLVTEAFF	TGTGCCAGCACCCCCGCGGACTTAGTCACTGAAGCTTTCTTT
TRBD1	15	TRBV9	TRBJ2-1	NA	CASSPQGYRPDEQFF	TGTGCCAGCAGCCCACAGGGGTATCGTCCCGATGAGCAGTTCTTC
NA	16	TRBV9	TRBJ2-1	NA	CASSLASGTAYNEQFF	TGTGCCAGCAGCCTCGCCTCGGGTACGGCATACAATGAGCAGTTCTTC
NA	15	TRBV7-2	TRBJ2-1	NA	CASSPPGGEMSEQFF	TGTGCCAGCAGCCCGCCCGGGGGAGAGATGAGTGAGCAGTTCTTC
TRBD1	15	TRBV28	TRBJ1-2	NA	CASSSGGAGLDGYTF	TGTGCCAGCAGTTCAGGGGGCGCGGGTTTGGATGGCTACACCTTC
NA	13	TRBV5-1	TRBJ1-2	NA	CASSLASGEGYTF	TGCGCCAGCAGCTTGGCCTCAGGGGAAGGCTACACCTTC
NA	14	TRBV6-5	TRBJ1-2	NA	CASSYSLTPDYRTF	TGTGCCAGCAGTTACTCACTAACCCCCGACTATCGCACCTTC
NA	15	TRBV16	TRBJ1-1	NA	CASSQFTGYGTEAFF	TGTGCCAGCAGCCAATTCACAGGGTATGGGACTGAAGCTTTCTTT
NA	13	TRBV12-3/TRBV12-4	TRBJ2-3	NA	CASSLARADTQYF	TGTGCCAGCAGTTTAGCGAGGGCAGATACGCAGTATTTT
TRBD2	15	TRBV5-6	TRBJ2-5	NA	CASSLWTSGGRPQYF	TGTGCCAGCAGCTTGTGGACTAGCGGGGGTCGGCCCCAGTACTTC
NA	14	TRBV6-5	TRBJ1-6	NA	CASSPETENSPLHF	TGTGCCAGCAGTCCAGAGACAGAAAATTCACCCCTCCACTTT
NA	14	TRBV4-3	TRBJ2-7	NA	CASQRAKPSYEQYF	TGCGCCAGCCAAAGAGCAAAGCCATCCTACGAGCAGTACTTC
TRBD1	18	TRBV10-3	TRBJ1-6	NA	CAISETLPPGQGSSPLHF	TGTGCCATCAGTGAAACTTTGCCCCCGGGACAGGGTAGTTCACCCCTCCACTTT
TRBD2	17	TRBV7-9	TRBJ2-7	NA	CASSGRSTGGTYYEQYF	TGTGCCAGCAGCGGCCGATCAACGGGGGGAACCTACTACGAGCAGTACTTC
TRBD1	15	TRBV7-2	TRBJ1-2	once	CASSSVGTGGYGYTF	TGTGCCAGCAGCTCGGTAGGGACAGGGGGCTATGGCTACACCTTC
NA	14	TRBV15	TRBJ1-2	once	CATSPDRSNYGYTF	TGTGCCACCAGCCCTGACAGGAGTAACTATGGCTACACCTTC
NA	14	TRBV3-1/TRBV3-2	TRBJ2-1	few	CASSLLGQPGEQFF	TGTGCCAGCAGCCTGCTTGGACAGCCGGGGGAGCAGTTCTTC
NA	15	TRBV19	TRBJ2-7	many	CASSIGDFGSTEQYF	TGTGCCAGTAGTATCGGAGATTTTGGGTCGACCGAGCAGTACTTC
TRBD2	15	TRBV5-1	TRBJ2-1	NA	CASRGTSGGAREQFF	TGCGCCAGCAGAGGGACTAGCGGGGGGGCCCGGGAGCAGTTCTTC
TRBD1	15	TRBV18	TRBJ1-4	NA	CASSPRGQGSEKLFF	TGTGCCAGCTCACCCCGGGGACAGGGGAGTGAAAAACTGTTTTTT
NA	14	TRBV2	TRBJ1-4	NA	CASSAGMTNEKLFF	TGTGCCAGCAGCGCAGGGATGACTAATGAAAAACTGTTTTTT
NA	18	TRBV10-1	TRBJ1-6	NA	CASSDPHWRDSYNSPLHF	TGCGCCAGCAGTGATCCCCATTGGCGGGACTCCTATAATTCACCCCTCCACTTT
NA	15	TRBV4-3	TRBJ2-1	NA	CASSQGYSSYNEQFF	TGCGCCAGCAGCCAAGGGTACAGCTCCTACAATGAGCAGTTCTTC
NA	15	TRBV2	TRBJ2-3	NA	CASSLQVTSTDTQYF	TGTGCCAGCAGTCTACAGGTTACTAGCACAGATACGCAGTATTTT
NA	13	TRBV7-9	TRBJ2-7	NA	CASSPVLYGGQYF	TGTGCCAGCAGCCCCGTTTTGTACGGGGGGCAGTACTTC
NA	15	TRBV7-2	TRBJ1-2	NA	CASSLTWEGNYGYTF	TGTGCCAGCAGCTTAACATGGGAGGGGAACTATGGCTACACCTTC
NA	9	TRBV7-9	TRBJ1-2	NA	CATGRDYTF	TGTGCCACCGGCCGGGACTACACCTTC
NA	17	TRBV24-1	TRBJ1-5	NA	CATSEGGFGGEHQPQHF	TGTGCCACCAGTGAGGGCGGCTTTGGGGGGGAGCATCAGCCCCAGCATTTT
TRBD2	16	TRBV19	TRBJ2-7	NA	CASSIGDSGVPYEQYF	TGTGCCAGTAGTATAGGCGATAGCGGGGTTCCCTACGAGCAGTACTTC
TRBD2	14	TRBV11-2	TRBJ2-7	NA	CASSRGTSGNEQYF	TGTGCCAGCAGCCGAGGGACTAGCGGAAACGAGCAGTACTTC
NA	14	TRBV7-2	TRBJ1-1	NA	CASSFQGLKSEAFF	TGTGCCAGCAGCTTTCAGGGGTTGAAATCTGAAGCTTTCTTT
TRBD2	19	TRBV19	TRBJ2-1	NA	CASTATSGGAGWVKNEQFF	TGTGCCAGTACTGCGACTAGCGGGGGGGCTGGTTGGGTTAAGAATGAGCAGTTCTTC
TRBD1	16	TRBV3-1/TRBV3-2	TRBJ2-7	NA	CASSRYMDRGKSEQYF	TGTGCCAGCAGCCGCTATATGGACAGGGGGAAAAGCGAGCAGTACTTC
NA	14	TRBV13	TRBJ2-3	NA	CASSHSSYTDTQYF	TGTGCCAGCAGCCACTCGTCATACACAGATACGCAGTATTTT